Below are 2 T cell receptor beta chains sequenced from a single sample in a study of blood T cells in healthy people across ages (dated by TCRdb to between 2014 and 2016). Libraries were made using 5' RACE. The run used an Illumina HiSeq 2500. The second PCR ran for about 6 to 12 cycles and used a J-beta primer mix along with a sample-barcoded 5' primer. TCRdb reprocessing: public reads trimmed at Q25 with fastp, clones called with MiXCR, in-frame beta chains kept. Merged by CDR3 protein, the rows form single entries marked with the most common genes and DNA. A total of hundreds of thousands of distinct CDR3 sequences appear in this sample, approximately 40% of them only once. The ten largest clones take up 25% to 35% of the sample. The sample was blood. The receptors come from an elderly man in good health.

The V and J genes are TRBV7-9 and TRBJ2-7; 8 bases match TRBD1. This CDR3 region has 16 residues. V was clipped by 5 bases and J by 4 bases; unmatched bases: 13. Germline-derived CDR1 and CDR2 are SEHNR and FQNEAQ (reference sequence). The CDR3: CASSPPPGQAFYEQYF. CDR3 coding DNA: TGTGCCAGCAGCCCCCCACCGGGACAGGCCTTTTACGAGCAGTACTTC.

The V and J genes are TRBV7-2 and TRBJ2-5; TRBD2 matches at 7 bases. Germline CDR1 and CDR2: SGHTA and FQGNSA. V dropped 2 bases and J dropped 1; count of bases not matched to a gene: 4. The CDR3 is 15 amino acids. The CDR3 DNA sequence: TGTGCCAGCAGCTTACAGCGGGGTAGCCAAGAGACCCAGTACTTC. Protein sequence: CASSLQRGSQETQYF. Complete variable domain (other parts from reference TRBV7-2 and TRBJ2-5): GAGVSQSPSNKVTEKGKDVELRCDPISGHTALYWYRQSLGQGLEFLIYFQGNSAPDKSGLPSDRFSAERTGGSVSTLTIQRTQQEDSAVYLCASSLQRGSQETQYFGPGTRLLVL.